This TCR beta chain was sequenced in a study of Tregs in tolerant kidney transplant recipients. Findings and caveats of the study: Biological reproducibility was not directly addressed in this study. Tregs expanded with activated donor B cells seemed most donor-specific. Validation in larger populations is needed because few patients were studied.

TCRdb's table, derived via immunoSEQ multiplex PCR, lists solely in-frame clones and lacks some. The sample includes under 100,000 clones, approximately 94% of them seen just once. Unstimulated Tregs (CD4+CD25+CD127-) and CD4+CD25- non-Tregs were sorted from PBMCs. This clone was seen a single time. Antigen specificity is unknown. Material: CD8+ T cells from blood. The sequence came from a human donor in good health.

The CDR3: CASSKGGKRGGPQYF. The DNA of the CDR3 is TGTGCCAGCAGCAAAGGAGGGAAGCGGGGGGGCCCGCAGTATTTT. This rearrangement joins TRBV21-1 to TRBJ2-3; TRBD2, the table's D call, was not compared with the DNA. TRBV21-1 is an annotated pseudogene. The length of the CDR3 is 15 residues.